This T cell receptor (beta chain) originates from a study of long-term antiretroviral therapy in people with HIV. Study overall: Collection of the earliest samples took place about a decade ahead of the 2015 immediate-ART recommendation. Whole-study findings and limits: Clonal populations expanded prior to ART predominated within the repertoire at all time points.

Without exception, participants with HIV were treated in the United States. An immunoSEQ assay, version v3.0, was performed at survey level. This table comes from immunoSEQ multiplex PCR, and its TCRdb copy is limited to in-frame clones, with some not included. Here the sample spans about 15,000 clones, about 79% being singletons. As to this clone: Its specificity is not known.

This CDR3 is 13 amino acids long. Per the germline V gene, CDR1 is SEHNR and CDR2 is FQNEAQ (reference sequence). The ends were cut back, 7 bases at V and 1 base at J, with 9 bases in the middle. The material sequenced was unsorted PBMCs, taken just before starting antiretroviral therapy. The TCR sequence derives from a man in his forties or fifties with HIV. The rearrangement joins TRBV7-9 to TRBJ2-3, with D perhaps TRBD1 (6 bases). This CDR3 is CASINRGTDTQYF. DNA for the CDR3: TGTGCCAGCATCAACAGGGGCACAGATACGCAGTATTTT. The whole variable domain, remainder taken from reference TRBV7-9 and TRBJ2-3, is DTGVSQNPRHKITKRGQNVTFRCDPISEHNRLYWYRQTLGQGPEFLTYFQNEAQLEKSRLLSDRFSAERPKGSFSTLEIQRTEQGDSAMYLCASINRGTDTQYFGPGTRLTVL.